Given below is one TCR beta chain in context. This sample was included in a study of blood T cell repertoires in COVID-19. Study in general: COVID-19 samples, acute and convalescent, were from the United States, Italy and Spain. PBMCs, B-cell-depleted T cells, or T cells provided the cDNA or gDNA that made up the material.

Original analysis: Reference gene primer amplification in the assay estimated nucleated cell counts. Profiled with immunoSEQ multiplex PCR; TCRdb holds only in-frame clones, not every one. That table supplies the V and J calls and clone size; D and trimming were determined from the DNA. The data hold about 360,000 clones, with around 87% observed a single time. CDR3 length: 15 residues. CDR1 and CDR2 (germline): ENHRY, SYGVKD. The V gene end was trimmed by 4 bases and the J gene end by 4 bases; junction bases not matched to a gene: 3. The sequencing input was peripheral blood. The genes are TRBV10-3 and TRBJ2-7; TRBD2 aligns across 14 bases. This TCR came from a human donor in a cohort sampled during active COVID-19. The CDR3 reads CAISVGLAGGYEQYF. CDR3 DNA: TGTGCCATCAGTGTAGGACTAGCGGGAGGTTACGAGCAGTACTTC.